This T cell receptor beta chain was identified in a study of cytomegalovirus exposure and HLA in healthy donors. The PCR contained 60 Vbeta and 13 Jbeta primers. Repertoires were generated with immunoSEQ multiplex PCR, while TCRdb's copy carries only in-frame clones and drops some. Among more than 80,000 clones, 60% to 80% were seen once, and the ten largest hold roughly 2.8%. The germline V gene has CDR1 GTSNPN and CDR2 SVGIG (reference sequence). This CDR3 is built from 11 residues. V dropped 5 bases and J dropped 8 bases, with 10 bases sitting between them. The TCR comes from a female donor in good health and CMV-seronegative. This chain connects TRBV30 to TRBJ2-1; TRBD1 might be the D (6 bases). Specimen: PBMCs. This CDR3 is CAWWTVHEQFF. In nucleotides, the CDR3 is TGTGCCTGGTGGACAGTCCATGAGCAGTTCTTC.